The present T cell receptor (beta chain) was sequenced within a study of control samples from healthy donors and cancer patients. The method was immunoSEQ multiplex PCR; TCRdb's version includes in-frame clones alone and lacks a portion of them. This sample has 130,000 or so clones; 89% occur once, and the top ten carry almost 40%. This CDR3 spans 15 amino acids. The V end lost 7 bases, the J end lost 3 bases, and 18 bases lay between the germline ends. CDR1 is LGHDT and CDR2 is YNNKEL in the germline V gene (reference sequence). This sequence joins TRBV3-1 (or the pseudogene TRBV3-2) and TRBJ1-1, with a tentative D call TRBD1 (6 bases). The sample comprised blood. This clonotype was sampled from a man in his forties or fifties in good health. Here the CDR3 DNA reads TGTGCCAGCATGTCTTACAGGGAAGGGTACACTGAAGCTTTCTTT. It is translated as CASMSYREGYTEAFF.